The present TCR beta chain was sequenced within a study of blood T cell repertoires in COVID-19 (dated by TCRdb to the early 2020s). Describing the broader study: Samples covering the acute and convalescent phases of COVID-19 were provided by collaborators in the United States, Italy and Spain. The material from the prospective study consisted of cDNA or gDNA derived from T cells, B-cell-depleted T cells, or PBMCs. The dataset comprised deeply sampled blood TCRbeta repertoires from subjects exposed to, actively infected with, or recovered from COVID-19. The repertoires were released in a freely available public database intended as a resource for research on the immune response to SARS-CoV-2. The samples were drawn from the first 160 participants of the ongoing ImmuneRACE study and from more than 1,000 subjects provided by 6 global collaborators. Sample metadata almost always included a de-identified subject ID, COVID-19 status, age in years and sex. Where available, HLA class I and class II types were obtained from metadata supplied by the sample provider rather than from assay-based typing.

TCRbeta CDR3 regions were amplified from genomic DNA by means of the immunoSEQ Assay, a bias-controlled multiplex PCR. Per the source publication's procedure: The number of nucleated cells in each sample was estimated from the amplification of reference gene primers within the assay. Sequence reads were collapsed and filtered to measure the absolute abundance of every unique TCRbeta CDR3 rearrangement. Productive Simpson clonality was computed per sample as the square root of Simpson's diversity index over productive rearrangements. Held by TCRdb, this immuneACCESS table contains in-frame sequences only and omits some clones. Under half of the omission traces to an unresolved V gene where checked; the cause of the rest is unknown. V, J and clone size reflect that table, while D and trimming were determined from the DNA. The table for this sample lists more than 65,000 clones; around four fifths of them were counted only once. The ten largest clones add up to over 4.5% of the sample.

There are 15 amino acids in the CDR3, from cysteine to phenylalanine inclusive. The read is trimmed to its CDR3 DNA, 45 bases read in frame from base 1. CDR1 and CDR2, per the germline V gene, are SGHVS and FNYEAQ. Trimming at the junction amounts to 2 bases on V and 0 bases on J, and the germline ends lie 8 bases apart. As concerns this clone: There is no known antigen for this receptor. The sample holds no much larger clone one base away, and base qualities are not on file.

Overall study outcomes, separate from this receptor: Clinical and demographic metadata were provided uncurated, with the amount varying by source and participant.

Collaborating institutions collected whole blood in K2EDTA tubes following their own protocols. Collaborator samples were shipped for TCRbeta analysis as frozen whole blood, isolated PBMCs, or DNA extracted from either sample type. Sequenced: peripheral blood. The V and J segments used are TRBV7-6 and TRBJ2-1, with no confident D gene call. This receptor was taken from a man aged 50-59 years with active COVID-19. The CDR3 region: CASSLLGGSYNEQFF. The DNA sequence is as follows: TGTGCCAGCAGCTTATTAGGCGGCTCCTACAATGAGCAGTTCTTC.